The 28 T cell receptor beta chains in this list originate from one sample, sequenced in a study of technical replicates of blood from several donors. Sequencing was performed with immunoSEQ multiplex PCR; in TCRdb, only in-frame clones are kept and a portion is missing. The sample holds approximately 79,000 clones, 96% seen once. The sequencing input was T cells isolated from PBMCs. The receptors stem from a human donor in good health.

This clone has only one observation. The chain is built from TRBV19 and TRBJ1-5; TRBD1 aligns across 7 bases. This CDR3 spans 14 amino acids. Per the germline V gene, CDR1 is LNHDA and CDR2 is SQIVND (reference sequence). Losses at the gene ends were 2 bases for V and 11 bases for J; bases not matched to a gene: 9. The CDR3 bases are TGTGCCAGTAGTATACGACAGGGAATGACAGCCCAGCATTTT. Protein sequence: CASSIRQGMTAQHF.

J is TRBJ2-4 and V is TRBV2; TRBD1 matches 9 bases. The V and J ends lost 6 bases and 1 base, in that order; junction bases with no gene match: 7. The germline CDR1 and CDR2 sequences are SNHLY and FYNNEI. This CDR3 is built from 16 residues. The DNA for the CDR3 is TGTGCCAGCAGCGAACAGGGGGCTGGGGCCAAAAACATTCAGTACTTC. Protein product: CASSEQGAGAKNIQYF. Full variable domain (outside the CDR3, taken from reference TRBV2 and TRBJ2-4): EPEVTQTPSHQVTQMGQEVILRCVPISNHLYFYWYRQILGQKVEFLVSFYNNEISEKSEIFDDQFSVERPDGSNFTLKIRSTKLEDSAMYFCASSEQGAGAKNIQYFGAGTRLSVL.

This rearrangement joins TRBV19 to TRBJ1-5; a weak D match, TRBD1 (5 bases). Germline CDR1 is LNHDA and CDR2 is SQIVND (reference sequence). The CDR3 length is 17 residues. The V gene lost 7 bases and the J gene lost 3 bases, with 22 bases spanning the gap. The CDR3 here is CASTDRWGLGSNQPQHF. The CDR3 DNA reads TGTGCCAGTACCGATCGATGGGGACTGGGGTCCAATCAGCCCCAGCATTTT.

The V gene is TRBV30, the J gene TRBJ2-1; D is ambiguous. V was clipped by 6 bases and J by 3 bases, with 15 bases between them. The CDR3 is 14 residues long. CDR1 and CDR2 (germline): GTSNPN, SVGIG (reference sequence). CDR3 region: CACSYLRVYNEQFF. The CDR3 coding sequence is TGTGCCTGTTCTTACCTCCGGGTCTACAATGAGCAGTTCTTC.

The V gene is TRBV30, the J gene TRBJ1-5; no definite D call. The CDR3 is made up of 14 amino acids. V lost 4 bases and J 2 bases, leaving 12 bases between the germline ends. Germline V lookup: CDR1 GTSNPN, CDR2 SVGIG (reference sequence). CDR3 coding DNA: TGTGCCTGGACTAATAAGCAGGGCAATCAGCCCCAGCATTTT. It specifies CAWTNKQGNQPQHF.

This chain links TRBV6-4 with TRBJ2-1; D unresolved. CDR1 and CDR2 (germline): MRHNA, SNTAGT. CDR3 length: 14 amino acids. Trimming removed 0 bases from V and 5 bases from J, with 8 bases in between. In nucleotides, the CDR3 is TGTGCCAGCAGTGACTCCGAGGAACACAATGAGCAGTTCTTC. It encodes CASSDSEEHNEQFF.

The V gene is TRBV19, the J gene TRBJ1-1, with no clear D. CDR3 size: 13 residues. CDR1 LNHDA and CDR2 SQIVND come from the germline V gene (reference sequence). Trimming took off 6 bases at V and 1 base at J, with 9 bases between the two ends. The CDR3 loop is CASSTTSNTEAFF. DNA of the CDR3: TGTGCCAGTAGCACAACGTCGAACACTGAAGCTTTCTTT.

This chain's CDR3 is CASSDARTGVRTDTQYF. For the CDR3, the DNA is TGTGCCAGCAGTGACGCTAGGACAGGCGTAAGGACAGATACGCAGTATTTT. The chain uses TRBV25-1 and TRBJ2-3, with TRBD1 matching 7 bases. The CDR3 runs 17 residues. With V trimmed by 3 bases and J by 3 bases, 12 bases remained unmatched. Germline CDR1 is MGHDK and CDR2 is SYGVNS.

The V call is TRBV9, the J call TRBJ1-1, with no clear D. This CDR3 has 15 residues. Germline CDR1 is SGDLS and CDR2 is YYNGEE. V gave up 2 bases and J gave up 1 base, with 12 bases separating them. The CDR3 spells CASSVMEGGNTEAFF. CDR3 bases: TGTGCCAGCAGCGTCATGGAGGGAGGGAACACTGAAGCTTTCTTT.

This chain links TRBV9 with TRBJ1-1; D gene ambiguous. The CDR3 is 15 amino acids. Germline CDR1 and CDR2: SGDLS and YYNGEE. V was clipped by 0 bases and J by 1 base, with 10 bases between them. This chain's CDR3 is CASSVGGGSNTEAFF. CDR3 nucleotide sequence: TGTGCCAGCAGCGTAGGAGGAGGCTCGAACACTGAAGCTTTCTTT.

The chain has TRBV19 and TRBJ2-2, with 11 bases lining up with TRBD1. Germline V lookup: CDR1 LNHDA, CDR2 SQIVND (reference sequence). The CDR3 runs to 16 residues. V lost 5 bases and J lost 4; bases outside the gene matches: 6. Here the CDR3 DNA reads TGTGCCAGTAGTCTCGGGACAGGGGGTTCCACCGGGGAGCTGTTTTTT. Its protein is CASSLGTGGSTGELFF. The whole variable domain, remainder taken from reference TRBV19 and TRBJ2-2, is DGGITQSPKYLFRKEGQNVTLSCEQNLNHDAMYWYRQDPGQGLRLIYYSQIVNDFQKGDIAEGYSVSREKKESFPLTVTSAQKNPTAFYLCASSLGTGGSTGELFFGEGSRLTVL.

Here the CDR3 reads CASSLGRVEDTQYF. CDR3 nucleotide sequence: TGTGCCAGCAGTCTAGGCCGGGTGGAAGATACGCAGTATTTT. The chain links TRBV9 to TRBJ2-3; D remains unclear. The CDR3 is 14 amino acids. Trimming removed 5 bases at V and 5 bases at J, with 15 bases between. Germline lookup yields CDR1 SGDLS and CDR2 YYNGEE.

The genes are TRBV15 and TRBJ2-5; 7 positions match TRBD2. This CDR3 spans 14 amino acids. With V trimmed by 0 bases and J by 5 bases, 3 bases remained unmatched. Germline V gene lookup returns CDR1 LNHNV and CDR2 YYDKDF (reference sequence). This CDR3 reads CATSREGGTETQYF. The CDR3 DNA follows: TGTGCCACCAGCAGAGAGGGGGGGACGGAGACCCAGTACTTC. The variable domain in full, with the rest retrieved from reference TRBV15 and TRBJ2-5, is DAMVIQNPRYQVTQFGKPVTLSCSQTLNHNVMYWYQQKSSQAPKLLFHYYDKDFNNEADTPDNFQSRRPNTSFCFLDIRSPGLGDTAMYLCATSREGGTETQYFGPGTRLLVL.

The chain has TRBV27 and TRBJ1-5, with D possibly TRBD1 on 6 matching bases. The CDR3 length is 16 residues. The germline gives CDR1 MNHEY, CDR2 SMNVEV (reference sequence). V was clipped by 1 base and J by 2 bases, with 12 bases between them. The CDR3 DNA reads as TGTGCCAGCAGTTTATGGTCGGCAGGGGGCAATCAGCCCCAGCATTTT. This translates into CASSLWSAGGNQPQHF.

The chain carries TRBV28 and TRBJ2-2; possibly TRBD1 for D (5 bases). The CDR3 has 15 residues. In germline, CDR1 is MDHEN, CDR2 SYDVKM. Trimming took off 5 bases at V and 5 bases at J, with 15 bases between the two ends. The CDR3 is CASSSRQKGTGELFF. CDR3 in DNA: TGTGCCAGCAGTAGTCGACAGAAGGGAACCGGGGAGCTGTTTTTT.

The chain joins TRBV6-6 to TRBJ1-1; D may be TRBD1 (6 bases). This CDR3 spans 14 amino acids. Germline V lookup: CDR1 MNHNY, CDR2 SVGAGI (reference sequence). V was pared by 6 bases and J by 1 base, with 12 bases between. The CDR3 DNA is TGTGCCAGCAGGCCTCAGGGGAGGAACACTGAAGCTTTCTTT. Its translation is CASRPQGRNTEAFF.

The chain recombines TRBV2 with TRBJ2-7; 11 nucleotides align to TRBD1. The V segment lost 5 bases and the J segment 3 bases; nucleotides outside the gene matches: 6. Germline CDR1 and CDR2: SNHLY and FYNNEI. The CDR3 is 15 residues long. In DNA, the CDR3 is TGTGCCAGCAGTCGGACAGGGGGCGAAGACTACGAGCAGTACTTC. Translating gives CASSRTGGEDYEQYF. Using reference TRBV2 and TRBJ2-7 for the parts outside the CDR3, the full variable domain is EPEVTQTPSHQVTQMGQEVILRCVPISNHLYFYWYRQILGQKVEFLVSFYNNEISEKSEIFDDQFSVERPDGSNFTLKIRSTKLEDSAMYFCASSRTGGEDYEQYFGPGTRLTVT.

The gene calls are TRBV27 and TRBJ2-1; 7 nucleotides align to TRBD1. The V gene's germline CDR1 is MNHEY and CDR2 SMNVEV (reference sequence). The CDR3 has 14 amino acids. V lost 4 bases, J lost 7 bases, and 7 bases stayed unmatched. The CDR3 DNA reads as TGTGCCAGCAGTTCAAGACAGGGTAAGAATGAGCAGTTCTTC. Its translation is CASSSRQGKNEQFF.

The chain recombines TRBV5-1 with TRBJ2-5, with 9 bases lining up with TRBD2. Per germline, CDR1 SGHRS and CDR2 YFSETQ. Losses at the gene ends were 6 bases for V and 7 bases for J; bases not matched to a gene: 16. This CDR3 spans 16 amino acids. The CDR3: CASTEREDPPLWTQYF. CDR3 nucleotide sequence: TGCGCCAGCACTGAGCGGGAGGATCCGCCCTTATGGACCCAGTACTTC.

The genes are TRBV9 and TRBJ2-7; 13 bases map to TRBD2. Germline V lookup: CDR1 SGDLS, CDR2 YYNGEE. The CDR3 consists of 16 residues. V was clipped by 2 bases and J by 4 bases; unmatched bases: 6. This CDR3 is CASSVGTSGVVYEQYF. In DNA form, the CDR3 reads TGTGCCAGCAGCGTCGGGACTAGCGGGGTGGTTTACGAGCAGTACTTC.

V usage is TRBV9 and J usage is TRBJ2-2; the match to TRBD1 covers 7 bases. This CDR3 comprises 16 residues. Trimming took 0 bases from V and 8 from J; bases not matched to a gene: 10. In germline, CDR1 is SGDLS, CDR2 YYNGEE. The CDR3 loop reads CASSVVEGASLGELFF. The CDR3 nucleotides are TGTGCCAGCAGCGTAGTAGAGGGGGCATCTTTAGGGGAGCTGTTTTTT.

This clone was recorded only once. CDR3 amino acids: CASSFLGTANGYTF. The CDR3 nucleotides are TGTGCCAGCAGTTTCCTAGGGACAGCCAATGGCTACACCTTC. V and J are TRBV27 and TRBJ1-2; 7 nucleotides match TRBD1. The CDR3 contains 14 residues. The junction had 7 bases not matched to a gene; V was cut back by 3 bases and J by 6 bases. Germline V CDR1 and CDR2: MNHEY, SMNVEV (reference sequence).

This clone came up once. This rearrangement joins TRBV10-1 to TRBJ2-5; D may be TRBD2 (5 bases). The V end lost 4 bases, the J end lost 2 bases, and 8 bases lay between the germline ends. The CDR3 runs to 13 residues. Germline V gene data show CDR1 as WNHNN and CDR2 as SYGVQD (reference sequence). The CDR3 nucleotides are TGCGCCAGCAGTGGGAGCGGACAAGAGACCCAGTACTTC. Translated, it gives CASSGSGQETQYF.

The rearrangement links TRBV6-6 to TRBJ2-5, with TRBD1 identical over 9 bases. Judging by the DNA end, TRBJ2-7 fits better; the J call may be wrong. The CDR3 runs to 13 residues. Per germline, CDR1 MNHNY and CDR2 SVGAGI (reference sequence). Here the CDR3 DNA reads TGTGCCAGCAGTTATCGACAGGGGGACGAGCAGTACTTC. Protein sequence: CASSYRQGDEQYF.

This chain joins TRBV5-4 and TRBJ2-7; TRBD2 matches at 8 bases. Per the germline V gene, CDR1 is SGHNT and CDR2 is YYREEE (reference sequence). The trim removed 3 bases at V and 4 bases at J, leaving 9 bases unmatched. This CDR3 is 15 amino acids long. The CDR3 reads CASSWASGLAYEQYF. CDR3 sequence (DNA): TGTGCCAGCAGCTGGGCTAGCGGACTAGCTTACGAGCAGTACTTC. The whole variable domain, filled in from reference TRBV5-4 and TRBJ2-7, reads ETGVTQSPTHLIKTRGQQVTLRCSSQSGHNTVSWYQQALGQGPQFIFQYYREEENGRGNFPPRFSGLQFPNYSSELNVNALELDDSALYLCASSWASGLAYEQYFGPGTRLTVT.

The rearrangement uses TRBV6-6 and TRBJ2-7; a possible D gene is TRBD2 (5 bases). This CDR3 comprises 11 residues. The V end was cut by 11 bases, the J end by 5 bases, with 13 bases between. CDR1 is MNHNY, CDR2 SVGAGI, per germline (reference sequence). CDR3 sequence: CAHGDFNEQYF. CDR3 in DNA: TGTGCCCACGGGGATTTCAACGAGCAGTACTTC.

The chain has TRBV4-3 and TRBJ2-7; D call uncertain. This CDR3 is 15 amino acids long. V gave up 0 bases and J gave up 3 bases, with 12 bases separating them. The germline CDR1 and CDR2 sequences are LGHNA and YSLEER. The CDR3 DNA is TGCGCCAGCAGCCAAGATCCTTACGAGTACTACGAGCAGTACTTC. This translates into CASSQDPYEYYEQYF.

This chain connects TRBV28 to TRBJ2-7; TRBD1 might be the D (6 bases). Germline CDR1 reads MDHEN; CDR2 reads SYDVKM. Trimming stripped 6 bases from V and 7 bases from J, with 7 bases between. This CDR3 comprises 10 residues. This chain's CDR3 is CASRQGEQYF. The CDR3 region has the DNA TGTGCCAGCAGACAGGGAGAGCAGTACTTC. Based on the CDR3 plus reference TRBV28 and TRBJ2-7, the full variable domain is DVKVTQSSRYLVKRTGEKVFLECVQDMDHENMFWYRQDPGLGLRLIYFSYDVKMKEKGDIPEGYSVSREKKERFSLILESASTNQTSMYLCASRQGEQYFGPGTRLTVT.